This T cell receptor beta chain was captured in a study of chemoradiotherapy in HPV16-positive cancers. On the study more broadly: Functional T-cell assays on a couple of HPV16-positive patients' cells defined candidate HPV-specific clones and common TCR motifs.

Here immunoSEQ multiplex PCR was the method, and the copy in TCRdb shows in-frame clones only, minus some. The table has roughly 8,400 clones, less than 75% seen once; the top ten hold roughly 9.5%. Over chemoradiotherapy, repertoires were sampled more than once. Details on this clone: Antigen specificity is unknown.

The CDR3 has 14 amino acids. Trimming at V came to 5 bases and at J to 6 bases, leaving 12 bases not matched to a gene. From germline, CDR1 is SQVTM and CDR2 ANQGSEA. Study conclusions and caveats: Candidate HPV-specific clones and E7-related TCR motifs grew in tumor during treatment.

This clonotype was obtained from a human donor with HPV-associated anogenital cancer. Collection of the sample occurred from a patient who underwent chemoradiotherapy. The chain is built from TRBV29-1 and TRBJ1-1; 7 nucleotides line up with TRBD1. CDR3 nucleotides: TGCAGCGTTCAGACATACAGGGGTGGGGCTGAAGCTTTCTTT. Translation gives CSVQTYRGGAEAFF.